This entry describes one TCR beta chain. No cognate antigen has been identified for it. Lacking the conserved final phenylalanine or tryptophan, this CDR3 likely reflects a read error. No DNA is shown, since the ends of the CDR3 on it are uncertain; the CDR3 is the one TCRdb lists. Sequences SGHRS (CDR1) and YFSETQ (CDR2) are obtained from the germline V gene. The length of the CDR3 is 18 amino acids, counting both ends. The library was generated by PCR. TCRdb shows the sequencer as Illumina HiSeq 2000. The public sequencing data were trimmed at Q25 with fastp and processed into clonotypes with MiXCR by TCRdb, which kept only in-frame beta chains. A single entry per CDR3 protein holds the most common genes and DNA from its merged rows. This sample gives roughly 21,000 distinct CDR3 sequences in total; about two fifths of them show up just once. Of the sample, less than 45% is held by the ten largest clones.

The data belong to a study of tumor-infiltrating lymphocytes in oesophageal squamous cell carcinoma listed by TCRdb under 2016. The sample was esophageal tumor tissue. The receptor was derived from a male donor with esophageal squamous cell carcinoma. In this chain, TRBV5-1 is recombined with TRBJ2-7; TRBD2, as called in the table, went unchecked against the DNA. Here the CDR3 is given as CASSHVAGRLNYGYTFGS.